This T cell receptor beta chain appears in the sequencing data of a study of sequential checkpoint blockade in melanoma. Background on the study: Maintenance nivolumab came after either treatment sequence.

The treatment here: randomized to nivolumab then ipilimumab (arm A) or the reverse (arm B). This table comes from immunoSEQ multiplex PCR, and its TCRdb copy is limited to in-frame clones, with some not included. The sample records more than 9,500 clones, approximately 63% being singletons. The CDR3 is made up of 18 amino acids. The V and J ends lost 6 bases and 0 bases respectively, with 22 bases between them. CDR1 SEHNR and CDR2 FQNEAQ come from the germline V gene (reference sequence). This rearrangement joins TRBV7-9 to TRBJ2-3; D gene ambiguous. This TCR came from a human donor with melanoma. The sequences come from CD8+ T cells sorted from blood (inferred from file names), collected from a patient given nivolumab and ipilimumab in sequence. The CDR3, as DNA: TGTGCCAGCAGGGCAAAAATACCTTACCGAAATAGCACAGATACGCAGTATTTT. It translates to CASRAKIPYRNSTDTQYF.